This T cell receptor (beta chain) was retrieved from a study of blood T cell repertoires in COVID-19. Only in-frame clones appear in the TCRdb table, and some are missing; sequencing was by immunoSEQ multiplex PCR. Of approximately 300,000 clones listed, more than 75% were seen once; the top ten hold around 4%. The CDR3 extends over 16 amino acids. V gave up 4 bases and J gave up 0 bases; unmatched junction bases: 6. CDR1 SGHRS and CDR2 YFSETQ come from the germline V gene. V and J are TRBV5-1 and TRBJ2-3; 9 bases align to TRBD2. The sequence was obtained from a young man who had recovered from COVID-19. The sequencing input was PBMCs or T cells enriched from blood (not recorded which). CDR3 DNA sequence: TGCGCCAGCAGCGAGACTAGCGGTACTAGCACAGATACGCAGTATTTT. It codes for CASSETSGTSTDTQYF.